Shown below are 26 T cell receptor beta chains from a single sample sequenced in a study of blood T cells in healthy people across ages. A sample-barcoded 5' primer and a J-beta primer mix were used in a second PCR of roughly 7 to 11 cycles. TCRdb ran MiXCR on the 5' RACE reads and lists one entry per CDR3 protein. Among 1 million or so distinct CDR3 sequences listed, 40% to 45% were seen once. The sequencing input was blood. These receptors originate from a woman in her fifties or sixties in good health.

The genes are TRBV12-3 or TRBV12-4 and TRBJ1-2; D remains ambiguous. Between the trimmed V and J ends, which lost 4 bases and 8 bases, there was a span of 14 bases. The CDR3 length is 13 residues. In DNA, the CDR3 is TGTGCCAGCAGTTCCCTGGCCAAAGGGGGCTACACCTTC. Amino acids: CASSSLAKGGYTF.

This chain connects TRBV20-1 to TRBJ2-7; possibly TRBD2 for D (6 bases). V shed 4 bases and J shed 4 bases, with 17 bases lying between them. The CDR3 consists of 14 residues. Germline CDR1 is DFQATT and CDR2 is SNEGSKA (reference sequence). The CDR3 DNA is TGCAGTGCTACGCCCGGGACGGGGGAGTACGAGCAGTACTTC. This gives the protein CSATPGTGEYEQYF.

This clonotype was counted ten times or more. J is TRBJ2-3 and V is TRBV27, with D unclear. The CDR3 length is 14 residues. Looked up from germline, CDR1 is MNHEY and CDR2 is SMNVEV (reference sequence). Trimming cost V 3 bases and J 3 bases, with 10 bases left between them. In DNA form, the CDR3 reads TGTGCCAGCAGTTTGAAGGCAGCGACAGATACGCAGTATTTT. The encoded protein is CASSLKAATDTQYF.

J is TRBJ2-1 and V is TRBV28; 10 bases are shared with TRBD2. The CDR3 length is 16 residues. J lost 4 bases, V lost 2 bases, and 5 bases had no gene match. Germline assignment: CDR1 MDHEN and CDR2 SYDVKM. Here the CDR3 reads CASSLESGGGYNEQFF. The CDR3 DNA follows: TGTGCCAGCAGTTTAGAAAGCGGGGGGGGTTACAATGAGCAGTTCTTC.

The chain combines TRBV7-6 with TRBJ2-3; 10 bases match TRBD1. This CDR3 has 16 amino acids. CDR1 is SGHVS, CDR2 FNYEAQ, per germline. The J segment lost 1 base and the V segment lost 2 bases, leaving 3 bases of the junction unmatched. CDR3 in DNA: TGTGCCAGCAGCTTATCCGGGACAGGGGGCACAGATACGCAGTATTTT. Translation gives CASSLSGTGGTDTQYF.

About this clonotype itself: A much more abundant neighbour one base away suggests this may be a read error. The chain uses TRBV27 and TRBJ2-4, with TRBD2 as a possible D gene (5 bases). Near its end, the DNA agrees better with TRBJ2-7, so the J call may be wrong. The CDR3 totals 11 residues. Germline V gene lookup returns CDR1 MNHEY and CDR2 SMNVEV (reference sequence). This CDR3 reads CTSSGSYEQYF. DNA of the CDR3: TGTACCAGCAGCGGCTCCTACGAGCAGTACTTC.

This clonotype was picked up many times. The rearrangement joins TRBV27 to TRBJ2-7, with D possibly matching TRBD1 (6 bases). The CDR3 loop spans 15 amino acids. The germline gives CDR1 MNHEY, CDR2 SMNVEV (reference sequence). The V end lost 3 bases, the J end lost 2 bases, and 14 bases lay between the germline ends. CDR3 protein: CASSFSKDRPYEQYF. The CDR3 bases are TGTGCCAGCAGTTTCTCGAAAGACAGGCCCTACGAGCAGTACTTC.

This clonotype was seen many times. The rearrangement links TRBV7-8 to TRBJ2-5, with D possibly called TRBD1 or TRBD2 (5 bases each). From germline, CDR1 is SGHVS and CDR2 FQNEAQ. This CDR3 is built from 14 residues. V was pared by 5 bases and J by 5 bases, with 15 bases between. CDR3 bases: TGTGCCAGCAGCCTGGGGACGGACCGGGAGACCCAGTACTTC. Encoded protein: CASSLGTDRETQYF.

The CDR3 loop is CASSQGVGTNQPQHF. CDR3 DNA sequence: TGTGCCAGCAGCCAGGGGGTCGGGACTAATCAGCCCCAGCATTTT. The chain employs TRBV3-1 and TRBJ1-5; D is possibly TRBD1 (5 bases). The V end lost 3 bases, the J end lost 4 bases, and 13 bases lay between the germline ends. CDR1 and CDR2 (germline): LGHDT, YNNKEL (reference sequence). The CDR3 totals 15 residues.

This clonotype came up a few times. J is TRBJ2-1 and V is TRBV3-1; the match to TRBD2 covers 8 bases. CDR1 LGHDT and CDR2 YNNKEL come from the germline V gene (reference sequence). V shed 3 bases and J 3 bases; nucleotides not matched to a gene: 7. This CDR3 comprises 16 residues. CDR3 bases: TGTGCCAGCAGCCAGGGACTAGATGTGTACTACAATGAGCAGTTCTTC. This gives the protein CASSQGLDVYYNEQFF.

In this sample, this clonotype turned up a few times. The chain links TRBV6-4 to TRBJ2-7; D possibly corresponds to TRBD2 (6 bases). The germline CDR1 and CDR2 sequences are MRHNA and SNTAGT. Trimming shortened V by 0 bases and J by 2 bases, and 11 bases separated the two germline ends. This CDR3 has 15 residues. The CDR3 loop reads CASSDSAGLPYEQYF. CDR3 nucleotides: TGTGCCAGCAGTGACTCGGCGGGACTCCCCTACGAGCAGTACTTC.

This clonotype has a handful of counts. CDR3: CASSWWAGGPDEQFF. Written as DNA, the CDR3 is TGCGCCAGCAGCTGGTGGGCGGGAGGGCCAGATGAGCAGTTCTTC. The chain recombines TRBV5-1 with TRBJ2-1, with 9 bases that match TRBD2. The length of the CDR3 is 15 residues. Germline values: CDR1 SGHRS, CDR2 YFSETQ. The junction had 9 bases not matched to a gene; V was cut back by 3 bases and J by 8 bases.

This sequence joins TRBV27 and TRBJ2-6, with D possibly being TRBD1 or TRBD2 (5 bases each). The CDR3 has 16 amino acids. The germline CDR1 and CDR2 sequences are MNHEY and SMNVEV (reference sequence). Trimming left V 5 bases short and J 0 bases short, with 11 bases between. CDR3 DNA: TGTGCCAGCAGTGTTTCAGGGAGCTCTGGGGCCAACGTCCTGACTTTC. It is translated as CASSVSGSSGANVLTF.

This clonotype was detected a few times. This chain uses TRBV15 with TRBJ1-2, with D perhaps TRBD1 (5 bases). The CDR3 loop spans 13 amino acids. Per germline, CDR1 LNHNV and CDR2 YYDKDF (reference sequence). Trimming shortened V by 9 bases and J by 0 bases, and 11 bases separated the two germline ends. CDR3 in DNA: TGTGCCACAGGTCAGGGCTCTAACTATGGCTACACCTTC. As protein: CATGQGSNYGYTF.

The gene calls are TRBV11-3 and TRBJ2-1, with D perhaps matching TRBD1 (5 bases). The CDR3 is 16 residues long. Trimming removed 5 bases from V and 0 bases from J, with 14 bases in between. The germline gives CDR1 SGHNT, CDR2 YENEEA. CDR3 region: CASSLTAMSSYNEQFF. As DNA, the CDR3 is TGTGCCAGCAGCCTGACAGCGATGAGCTCCTACAATGAGCAGTTCTTC.

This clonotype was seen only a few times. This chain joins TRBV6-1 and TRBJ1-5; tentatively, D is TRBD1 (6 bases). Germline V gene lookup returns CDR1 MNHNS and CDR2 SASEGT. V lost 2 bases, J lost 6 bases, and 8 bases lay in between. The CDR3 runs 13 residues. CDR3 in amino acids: CASSELRGQPQHF. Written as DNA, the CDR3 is TGTGCCAGCAGTGAACTCAGGGGTCAGCCCCAGCATTTT.

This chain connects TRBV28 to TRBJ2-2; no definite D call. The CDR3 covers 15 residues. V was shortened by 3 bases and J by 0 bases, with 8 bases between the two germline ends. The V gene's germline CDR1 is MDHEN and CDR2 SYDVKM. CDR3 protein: CASSFPRSNTGELFF. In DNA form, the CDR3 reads TGTGCCAGCAGTTTCCCCAGGTCGAACACCGGGGAGCTGTTTTTT.

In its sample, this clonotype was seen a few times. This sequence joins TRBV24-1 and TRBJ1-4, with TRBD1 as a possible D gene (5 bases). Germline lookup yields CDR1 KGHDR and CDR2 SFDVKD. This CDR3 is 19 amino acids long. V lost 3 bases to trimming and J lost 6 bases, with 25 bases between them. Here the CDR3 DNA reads TGTGCCACCAGTGATGACCCCCGGGACGGCGAGAGCCGAGATGAAAAACTGTTTTTT. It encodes CATSDDPRDGESRDEKLFF.

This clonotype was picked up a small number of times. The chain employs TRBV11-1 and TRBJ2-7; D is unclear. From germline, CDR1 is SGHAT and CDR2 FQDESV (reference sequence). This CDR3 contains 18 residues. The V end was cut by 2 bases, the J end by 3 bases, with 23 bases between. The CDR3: CASSLRVVAAQPNYEQYF. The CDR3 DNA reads TGTGCCAGCAGCTTACGGGTAGTTGCGGCCCAGCCTAACTACGAGCAGTACTTC.

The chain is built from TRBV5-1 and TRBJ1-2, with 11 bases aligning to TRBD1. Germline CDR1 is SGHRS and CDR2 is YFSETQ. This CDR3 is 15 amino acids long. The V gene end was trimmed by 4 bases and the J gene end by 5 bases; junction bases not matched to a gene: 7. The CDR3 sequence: CASSEAGTGGYGYTF. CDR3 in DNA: TGCGCCAGCAGCGAGGCCGGGACAGGGGGATATGGCTACACCTTC.

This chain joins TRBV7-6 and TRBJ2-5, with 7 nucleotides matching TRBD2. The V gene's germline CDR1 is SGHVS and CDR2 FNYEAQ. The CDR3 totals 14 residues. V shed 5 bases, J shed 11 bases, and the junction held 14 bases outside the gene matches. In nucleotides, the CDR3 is TGTGCCAGCAGCCCCGCCTTGGTGGGAGGGGAGCAGTACTTC. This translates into CASSPALVGGEQYF.

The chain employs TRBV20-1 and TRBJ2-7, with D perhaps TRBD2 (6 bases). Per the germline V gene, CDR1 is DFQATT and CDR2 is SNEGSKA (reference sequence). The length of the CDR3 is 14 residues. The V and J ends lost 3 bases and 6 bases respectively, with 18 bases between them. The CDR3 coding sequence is TGCAGTGCTAGGGAGGGAAGTAATTCCCGCGAGCAGTACTTC. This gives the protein CSAREGSNSREQYF.

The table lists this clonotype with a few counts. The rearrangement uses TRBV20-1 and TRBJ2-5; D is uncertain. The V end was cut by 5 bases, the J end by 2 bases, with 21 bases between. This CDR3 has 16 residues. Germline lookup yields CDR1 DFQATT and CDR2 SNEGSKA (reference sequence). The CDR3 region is CSAGRPVTTEQETQYF. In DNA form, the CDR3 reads TGCAGTGCTGGCCGCCCCGTGACAACCGAGCAAGAGACCCAGTACTTC.

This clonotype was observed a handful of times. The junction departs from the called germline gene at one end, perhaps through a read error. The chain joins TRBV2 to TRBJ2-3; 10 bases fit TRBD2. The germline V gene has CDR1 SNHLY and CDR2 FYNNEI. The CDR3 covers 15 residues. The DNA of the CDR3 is TGTGCCAGCAGTAACAGCGGGAGGGCCGGAGATACTCAGTATTTT. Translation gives CASSNSGRAGDTQYF.

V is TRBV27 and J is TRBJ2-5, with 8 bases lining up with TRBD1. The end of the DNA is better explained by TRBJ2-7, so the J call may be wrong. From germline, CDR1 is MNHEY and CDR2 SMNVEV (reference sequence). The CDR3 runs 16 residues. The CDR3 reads CASSLYPGQGSYEQYF. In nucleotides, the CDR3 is TGTGCCAGCAGTTTATACCCCGGACAGGGTTCCTACGAGCAGTACTTC.

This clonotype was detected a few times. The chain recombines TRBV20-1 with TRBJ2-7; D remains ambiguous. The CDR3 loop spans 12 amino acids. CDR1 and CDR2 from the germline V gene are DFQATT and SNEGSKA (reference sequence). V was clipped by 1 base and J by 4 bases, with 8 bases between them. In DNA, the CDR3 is TGCAGTGCTAGAGGAGTCGCATACGAGCAGTACTTC. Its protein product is CSARGVAYEQYF.